Listed below are T cell receptor beta chains from one sample, sequenced in a study of control samples from healthy donors and cancer patients. The method was immunoSEQ multiplex PCR; TCRdb's version includes in-frame clones alone and lacks a portion of them. Among 110,000 or so clones listed, around 89% were seen once. Sequenced material: blood. Source of these receptors: a man aged 45 to 65 in good health. CDR3s include the opening cysteine and the closing phenylalanine or tryptophan. Fields, in order: V gene, D gene, J gene, clone size, CDR3 DNA, CDR3 protein. D genes are given only for firm matches. For some rows the clone size is stated as once, few or many, or as a class when expanded; others skip it.

TRBV7-2	TRBD1	TRBJ1-4	NA	TGTGCCAGCAGCCCACTTGGACAGGGTAATGAAAAACTGTTTTTT	CASSPLGQGNEKLFF
TRBV18	NA	TRBJ1-1	NA	TGTGCCAGCTCTCCCCTCCCGGTAGGGGTGAACACTGAAGCTTTCTTT	CASSPLPVGVNTEAFF
TRBV11-2	NA	TRBJ1-2	NA	TGTGCCAGCAGCTTAGGGGGGGTCAATGGCTACACCTTC	CASSLGGVNGYTF
TRBV24-1	TRBD2	TRBJ2-7	NA	TGTGCCCGCATGGGGGGGGTGGATCGAAGCTCCTACGAGCAGTACTTC	CARMGGVDRSSYEQYF
TRBV6-6	TRBD2	TRBJ2-7	once	TGTGCCAGCATCCAGACTAGCGGGGGAGTCTACGAGCAGTACTTC	CASIQTSGGVYEQYF
TRBV6-5	NA	TRBJ1-3	NA	TGTGCCAGCAGTTACCGGACCGGACTCTCTGGAAACACCATATATTTT	CASSYRTGLSGNTIYF
TRBV9	TRBD1	TRBJ2-2	NA	TGTGCCAGCAGCGCCCACAGGGGGATAAGCACCGGGGAGCTGTTTTTT	CASSAHRGISTGELFF
TRBV11-2	NA	TRBJ2-3	NA	TGTGCCAGCAGCTTAGGGGGGGCCAACACAGATACGCAGTATTTT	CASSLGGANTDTQYF
TRBV7-2	TRBD2	TRBJ2-2	few	TGTGCCAGCAGCCTGGGAGGGCCCGCGAACACCGGGGAGCTGTTTTTT	CASSLGGPANTGELFF
TRBV6-5	NA	TRBJ2-7	once	TGTGCCAGCAGTTACAGGGGGATGAATACCTACGAGCAGTACTTC	CASSYRGMNTYEQYF
TRBV6-5	NA	TRBJ2-7	once	TGTGCCAGCAGTTACCGGGGGACCGAGCAGTACTTC	CASSYRGTEQYF
TRBV19	NA	TRBJ1-2	once	TGTGCCAGTAGTCAAGGCAGTCTTAACTATGGCTACACCTTC	CASSQGSLNYGYTF
TRBV4-2	NA	TRBJ2-3	NA	TGTGCCAGCAGCCAAGCCACCGGAAGCCCCGGCACAGATACGCAGTATTTT	CASSQATGSPGTDTQYF
TRBV11-2	TRBD1	TRBJ1-1	once	TGTGCCAGCAGCTTATCGACAGGGGTCGAAGCTTTCTTT	CASSLSTGVEAFF
TRBV21-1	NA	TRBJ2-7	NA	TGTGCCAGCAGCAACGCCCCAGCGGGGGGGGGCGAGCAGTACTTC	CASSNAPAGGGEQYF
TRBV7-2	NA	TRBJ2-3	NA	TGTGCCAGCAGCTTACCCCCGGGACATCGGGGGGCAGATACGCAGTATTTT	CASSLPPGHRGADTQYF
TRBV19	NA	TRBJ2-1	NA	TGTGCCAGTAGTATAGACCAGGGGACGAAGTTCTTC	CASSIDQGTKFF
TRBV7-9	NA	TRBJ1-2	NA	TGTGCCAACAGAAGACTGCTAAACTATGGCTACACCTTC	CANRRLLNYGYTF
TRBV30	NA	TRBJ1-5	NA	TGTGCCTGGAGTTCCAGGGTCAATCAGCCCCAGCATTTT	CAWSSRVNQPQHF
TRBV9	TRBD1	TRBJ2-7	NA	TGTGCCAGCAGCCTAGGACAGGGCAGCTCCTACGAGCAGTACTTC	CASSLGQGSSYEQYF
TRBV5-1	TRBD1	TRBJ1-1	NA	TGCGCCAGCAGCTTGATGGGGACAGGGGGAACTGAAGCTTTCTTT	CASSLMGTGGTEAFF
TRBV9	NA	TRBJ1-1	NA	TGTGCCAGCAGCGTAGACTGGTCGGCTGAAGCTTTCTTT	CASSVDWSAEAFF
TRBV7-8	NA	TRBJ1-5	NA	TGTGCCAGCAGCCGTAATAGCAATCAGCCCCAGCATTTT	CASSRNSNQPQHF
TRBV6-1	NA	TRBJ2-7	NA	TGTGCCAGCAGTGACGGAGGGCTGAGCGCCTACGAGCAGTACTTC	CASSDGGLSAYEQYF
TRBV27	NA	TRBJ1-1	NA	TGTGCCAGCAGTCCGCGGGACGACTACACTGAAGCTTTCTTT	CASSPRDDYTEAFF
TRBV14	TRBD1	TRBJ2-3	NA	TGTGCCAGCAGCCCCAAACAGGGGACCTATAGCACAGATACGCAGTATTTT	CASSPKQGTYSTDTQYF
TRBV7-2	NA	TRBJ1-6	NA	TGTGCCAGCAGCCGGGGGGCTGGGGACTATAATTCACCCCTCCACTTT	CASSRGAGDYNSPLHF
TRBV6-5	TRBD1	TRBJ1-1	NA	TGTGCCAGCAGACAGGGGGCATGGACTGAAGCTTTCTTT	CASRQGAWTEAFF
TRBV27	NA	TRBJ1-1	NA	TGTGCCAGCAGTTTGAAGGGAGGCTTCAACACTGAAGCTTTCTTT	CASSLKGGFNTEAFF
TRBV4-2	TRBD2	TRBJ2-5	NA	TGTGCCAGCAGCCAAGCGGTAGCGGGGGGGCCGTCAACGGAGACCCAGTACTTC	CASSQAVAGGPSTETQYF
TRBV2	NA	TRBJ1-1	NA	TGTGCCAGCAGTAAATCGCAGGGCGTAGCTTTATGGGCTTTCTTT	CASSKSQGVALWAFF
TRBV6-5	TRBD2	TRBJ2-5	NA	TGTGCCAGCAGTTACCTGGGACTAGCGGCAAACCAGTACTTC	CASSYLGLAANQYF
TRBV3-1/TRBV3-2	NA	TRBJ2-3	once	TGTGCCAGCAGCCAAGAGGGGTGGTCCACAGATACGCAGTATTTT	CASSQEGWSTDTQYF
TRBV9	NA	TRBJ1-1	NA	TGTGCCAGCAGGAATACTCTAGCTAACACTGAAGCTTTCTTT	CASRNTLANTEAFF
TRBV7-9	NA	TRBJ2-2	NA	TGTGCCAGCAGCTTGTTAAATACCGGGGAGCTGTTTTTT	CASSLLNTGELFF
TRBV5-1	TRBD1	TRBJ1-1	NA	TGCGCCAGCAGAGCCGGGACAGCTGAAGCTTTCTTT	CASRAGTAEAFF
TRBV5-1	TRBD1	TRBJ1-3	NA	TGCGCCAGCAGCTTGGGGACAGGAGCCTACTCTGGAAACACCATATATTTT	CASSLGTGAYSGNTIYF
TRBV9	NA	TRBJ2-7	once	TGTGCCAGCAGCGTAGGTGGGGACGGAGCATACGAGCAGTACTTC	CASSVGGDGAYEQYF
TRBV15	NA	TRBJ1-2	NA	TGTGCCACCAGCAGAGGGGGAGGTATTAACTATGGCTACACCTTC	CATSRGGGINYGYTF
TRBV19	NA	TRBJ1-2	NA	TGTGCCAGTAACAGGGACGGTGGCTACACCTTC	CASNRDGGYTF
TRBV6-1	NA	TRBJ1-2	NA	TGTGCCAGCAGTGAAAAGGGGCTCGGCTATGGCTACACCTTC	CASSEKGLGYGYTF
TRBV15	TRBD1	TRBJ1-4	NA	TGTGCCACCAGCATAGGGACAGGGCGGGAAAAACTGTTTTTT	CATSIGTGREKLFF
TRBV7-2	TRBD1	TRBJ1-1	NA	TGTGCCAGCAGCGACAGGGGATTATTCACTGAAGCTTTCTTT	CASSDRGLFTEAFF
TRBV7-7	TRBD2	TRBJ2-1	NA	TGTGCCAGCAGCCCCGATTTAGCGGGGGGGAGCAATGAGCAGTTCTTC	CASSPDLAGGSNEQFF
TRBV4-2	NA	TRBJ2-7	NA	TGTGCCAGCAGCCAAGAAGGAAGTAGAGCCTACGAGCAGTACTTC	CASSQEGSRAYEQYF